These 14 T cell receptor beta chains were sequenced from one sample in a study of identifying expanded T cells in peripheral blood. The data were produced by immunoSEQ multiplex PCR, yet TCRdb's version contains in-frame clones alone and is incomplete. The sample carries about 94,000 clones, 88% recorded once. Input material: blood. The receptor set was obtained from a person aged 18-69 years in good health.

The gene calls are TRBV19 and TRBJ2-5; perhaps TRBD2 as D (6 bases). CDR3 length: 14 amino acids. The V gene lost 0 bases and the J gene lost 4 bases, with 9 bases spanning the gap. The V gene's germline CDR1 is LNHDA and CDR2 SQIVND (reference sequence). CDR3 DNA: TGTGCCAGTAGTATAGATCGGGGGAGAGAGACCCAGTACTTC. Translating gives CASSIDRGRETQYF.

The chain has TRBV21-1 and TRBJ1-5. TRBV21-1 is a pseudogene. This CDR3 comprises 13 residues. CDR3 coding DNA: TGTGCCAGCAGCAAACTCCCGTGGGAGCCCCAGCATTTT. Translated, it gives CASSKLPWEPQHF.

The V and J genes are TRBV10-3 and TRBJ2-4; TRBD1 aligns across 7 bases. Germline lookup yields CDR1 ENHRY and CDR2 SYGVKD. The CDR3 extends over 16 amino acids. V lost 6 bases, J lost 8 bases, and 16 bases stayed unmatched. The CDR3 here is CAIRVLPTGERDIQYF. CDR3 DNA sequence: TGTGCCATCAGAGTCCTTCCTACAGGGGAGAGGGACATTCAGTACTTC.

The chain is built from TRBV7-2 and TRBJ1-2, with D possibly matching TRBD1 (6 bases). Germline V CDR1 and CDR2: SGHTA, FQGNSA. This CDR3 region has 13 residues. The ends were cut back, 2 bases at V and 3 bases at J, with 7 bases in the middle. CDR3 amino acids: CASSLNRDYGYTF. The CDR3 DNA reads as TGTGCCAGCAGCTTAAACAGGGACTATGGCTACACCTTC.

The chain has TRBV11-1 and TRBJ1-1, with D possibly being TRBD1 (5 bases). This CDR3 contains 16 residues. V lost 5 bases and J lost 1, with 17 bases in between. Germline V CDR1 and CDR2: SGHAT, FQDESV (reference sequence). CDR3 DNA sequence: TGTGCCAGCAGCGATCTGACGGGGGGGTCGAACACTGAAGCTTTCTTT. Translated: CASSDLTGGSNTEAFF.

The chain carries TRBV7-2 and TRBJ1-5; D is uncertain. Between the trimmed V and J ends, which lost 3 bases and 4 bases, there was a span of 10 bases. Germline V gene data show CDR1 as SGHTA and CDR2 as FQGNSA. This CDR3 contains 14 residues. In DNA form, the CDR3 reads TGTGCCAGCAGCTTCCTCGACTCTAATCAGCCCCAGCATTTT. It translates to CASSFLDSNQPQHF.

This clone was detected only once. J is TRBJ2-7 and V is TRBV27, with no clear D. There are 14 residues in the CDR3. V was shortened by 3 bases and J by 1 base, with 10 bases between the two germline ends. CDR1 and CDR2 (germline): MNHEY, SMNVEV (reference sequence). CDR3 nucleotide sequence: TGTGCCAGCAGTTTGGCCCCTGTATCCTACGAGCAGTACTTC. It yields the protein CASSLAPVSYEQYF.

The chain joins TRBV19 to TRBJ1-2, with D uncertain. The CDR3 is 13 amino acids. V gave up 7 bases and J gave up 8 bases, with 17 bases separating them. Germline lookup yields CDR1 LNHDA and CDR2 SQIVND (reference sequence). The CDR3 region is CASKEEVSYGYTF. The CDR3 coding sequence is TGTGCCAGTAAGGAGGAAGTTTCCTACGGCTACACCTTC.

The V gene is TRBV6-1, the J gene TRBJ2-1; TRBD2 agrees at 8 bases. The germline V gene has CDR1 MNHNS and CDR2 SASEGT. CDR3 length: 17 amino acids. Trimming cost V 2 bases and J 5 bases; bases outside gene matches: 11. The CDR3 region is CASSERGSGNSHNEQFF. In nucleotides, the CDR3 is TGTGCCAGCAGTGAAAGAGGTAGCGGGAATTCCCACAATGAGCAGTTCTTC.

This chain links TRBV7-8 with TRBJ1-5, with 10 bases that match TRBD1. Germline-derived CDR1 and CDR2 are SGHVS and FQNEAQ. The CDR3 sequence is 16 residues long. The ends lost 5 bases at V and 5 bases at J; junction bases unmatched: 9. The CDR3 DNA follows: TGTGCCAGCAGCCGGGGACAGGGGCTAAATTATCAGCCCCAGCATTTT. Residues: CASSRGQGLNYQPQHF.

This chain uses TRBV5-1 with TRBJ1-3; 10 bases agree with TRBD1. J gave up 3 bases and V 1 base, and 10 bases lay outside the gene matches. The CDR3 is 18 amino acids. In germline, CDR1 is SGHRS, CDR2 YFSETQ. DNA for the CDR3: TGCGCCAGCAGCTTGTCCCAAAGCGGGACAGGGGTTGGAAACACCATATATTTT. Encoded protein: CASSLSQSGTGVGNTIYF.

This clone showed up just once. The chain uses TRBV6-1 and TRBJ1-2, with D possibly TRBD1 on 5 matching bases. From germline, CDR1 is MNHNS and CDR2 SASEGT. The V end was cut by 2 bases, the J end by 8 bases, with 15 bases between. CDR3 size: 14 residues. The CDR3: CASSELPGLQGYTF. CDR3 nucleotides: TGTGCCAGCAGTGAATTACCAGGGCTGCAGGGCTACACCTTC.

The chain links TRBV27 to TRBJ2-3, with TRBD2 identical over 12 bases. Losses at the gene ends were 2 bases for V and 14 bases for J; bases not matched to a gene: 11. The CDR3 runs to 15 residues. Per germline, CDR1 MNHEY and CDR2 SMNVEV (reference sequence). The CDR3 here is CASSLTPLAGGPGYF. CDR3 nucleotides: TGTGCCAGCAGTTTAACGCCACTAGCGGGGGGACCGGGGTATTTT.

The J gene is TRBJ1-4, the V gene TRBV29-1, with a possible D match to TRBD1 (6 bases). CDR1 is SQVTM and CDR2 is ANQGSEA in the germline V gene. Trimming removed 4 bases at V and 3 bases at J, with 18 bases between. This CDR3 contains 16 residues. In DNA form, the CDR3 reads TGCAGCGTTGGAGGGGGGGTTGGAGTCCCTAATGAAAAACTGTTTTTT. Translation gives CSVGGGVGVPNEKLFF.